This TCR beta chain stems from a study of T cell responses to AZD1222 COVID-19 vaccine. Regarding the study as a whole: Donor demographics were predominantly white British with a female majority; clonal diversity may be underestimated. All repertoire sampling was performed exclusively after the peak T cell response. Once two AZD1222 doses were given, Spike-specific TCR breadth and depth went up. Targets within unmutated variant regions were reportedly found for nearly half of spike-specific TCRs.

As concerns this clone: As yet, its antigen is unknown.

The germline V gene encodes CDR1 MGHRA and CDR2 YSYEKL. This CDR3 has 16 amino acids. V gave up 2 bases and J gave up 0 bases; unmatched junction bases: 1. Clones were sequenced by immunoSEQ multiplex PCR, and TCRdb holds only the in-frame ones, with some missing. In the table there are around 100,000 clones, roughly 89% of which are singletons. The genes are TRBV4-1 and TRBJ2-6; 7 nucleotides agree with TRBD2. Source: peripheral blood, taken on day 0 of AZD1222 vaccination. The TCR was taken from an adult in good health. The CDR3 DNA reads TGCGCCAGCAGCCAATCGGGGGGCTCTGGGGCCAACGTCCTGACTTTC. Amino acid sequence: CASSQSGGSGANVLTF.